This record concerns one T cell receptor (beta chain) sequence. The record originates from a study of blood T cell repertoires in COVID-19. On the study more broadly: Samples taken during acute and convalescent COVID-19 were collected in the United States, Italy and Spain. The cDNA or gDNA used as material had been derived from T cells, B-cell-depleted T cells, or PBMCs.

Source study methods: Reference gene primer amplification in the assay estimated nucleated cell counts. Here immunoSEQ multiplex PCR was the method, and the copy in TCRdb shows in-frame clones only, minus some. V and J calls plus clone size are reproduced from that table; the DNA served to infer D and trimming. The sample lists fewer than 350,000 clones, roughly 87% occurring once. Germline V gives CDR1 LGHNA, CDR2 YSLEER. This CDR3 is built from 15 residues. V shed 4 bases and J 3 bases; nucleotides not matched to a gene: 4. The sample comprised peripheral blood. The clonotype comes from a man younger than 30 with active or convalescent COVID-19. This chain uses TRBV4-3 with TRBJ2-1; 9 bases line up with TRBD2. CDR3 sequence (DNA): TGCGCCAGCAGCCGCGGGGGGGCCAGCTACAATGAGCAGTTCTTC. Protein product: CASSRGGASYNEQFF.